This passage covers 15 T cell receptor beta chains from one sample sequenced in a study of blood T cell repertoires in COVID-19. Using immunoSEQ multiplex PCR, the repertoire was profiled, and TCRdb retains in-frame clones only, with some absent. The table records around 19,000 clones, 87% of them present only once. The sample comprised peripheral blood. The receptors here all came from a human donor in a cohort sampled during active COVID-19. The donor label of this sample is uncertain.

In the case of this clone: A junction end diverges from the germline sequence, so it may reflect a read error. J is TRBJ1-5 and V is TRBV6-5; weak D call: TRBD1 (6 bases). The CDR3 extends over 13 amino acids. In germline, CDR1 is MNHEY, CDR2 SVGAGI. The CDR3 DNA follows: TGTGTCAGCGGGAGGGGGGGGCATCAGCCCCAGCATTTT. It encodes CVSGRGGHQPQHF.

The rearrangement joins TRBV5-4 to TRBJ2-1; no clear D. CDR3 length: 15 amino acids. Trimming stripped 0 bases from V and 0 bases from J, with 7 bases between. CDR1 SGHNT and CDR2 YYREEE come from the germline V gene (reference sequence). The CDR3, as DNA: TGTGCCAGCAGCTTGGAGGAGAGCTCCTACAATGAGCAGTTCTTC. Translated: CASSLEESSYNEQFF.

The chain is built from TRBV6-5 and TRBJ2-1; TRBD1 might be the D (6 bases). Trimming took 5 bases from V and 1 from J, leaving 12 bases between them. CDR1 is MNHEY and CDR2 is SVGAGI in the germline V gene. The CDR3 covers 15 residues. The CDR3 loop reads CASSHRVVSYNEQFF. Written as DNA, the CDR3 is TGTGCCAGCAGTCACAGGGTAGTATCCTACAATGAGCAGTTCTTC.

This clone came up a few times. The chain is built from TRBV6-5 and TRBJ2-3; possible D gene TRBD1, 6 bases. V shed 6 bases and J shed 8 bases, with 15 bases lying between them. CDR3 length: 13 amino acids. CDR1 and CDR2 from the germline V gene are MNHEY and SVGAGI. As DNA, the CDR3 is TGTGCCAGCAGAAAGGGGGTTTTGGGTACGCAGTATTTT. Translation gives CASRKGVLGTQYF.

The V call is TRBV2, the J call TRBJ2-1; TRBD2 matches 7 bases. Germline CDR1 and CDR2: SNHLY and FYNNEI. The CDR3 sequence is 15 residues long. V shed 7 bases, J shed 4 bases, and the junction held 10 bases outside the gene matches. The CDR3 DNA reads TGTGCCAGCACCCAAAATCACGGGGGGTACAATGAGCAGTTCTTC. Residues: CASTQNHGGYNEQFF.

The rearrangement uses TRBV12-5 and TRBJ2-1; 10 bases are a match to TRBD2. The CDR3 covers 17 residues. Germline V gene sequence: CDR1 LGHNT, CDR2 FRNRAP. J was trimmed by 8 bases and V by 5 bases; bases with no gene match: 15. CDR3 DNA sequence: TGTGCTAGTGGTCCCGGACTAGCGGATCCTTTTGACGATGAGCAGTTCTTC. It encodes CASGPGLADPFDDEQFF.

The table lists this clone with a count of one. As DNA, the CDR3 is TGTGCCAGCAGTGGCGTAGCGGGAGGGGAGACCCAGTACTTC. This sequence encodes CASSGVAGGETQYF. This chain links TRBV25-1 with TRBJ2-5; 11 bases map to TRBD2. CDR3 length: 14 amino acids. The germline V gene has CDR1 MGHDK and CDR2 SYGVNS. The V gene end was trimmed by 4 bases and the J gene end by 5 bases; junction bases not matched to a gene: 3.

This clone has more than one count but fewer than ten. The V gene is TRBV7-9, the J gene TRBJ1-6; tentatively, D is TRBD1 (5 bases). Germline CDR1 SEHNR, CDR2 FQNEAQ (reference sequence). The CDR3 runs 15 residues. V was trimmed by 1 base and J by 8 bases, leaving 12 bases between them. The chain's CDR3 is CASSLGKGPDSPLHF. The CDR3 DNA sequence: TGTGCCAGCAGCTTAGGAAAGGGGCCCGATTCACCCCTCCACTTT. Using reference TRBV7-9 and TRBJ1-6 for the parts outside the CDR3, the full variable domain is DTGVSQNPRHKITKRGQNVTFRCDPISEHNRLYWYRQTLGQGPEFLTYFQNEAQLEKSRLLSDRFSAERPKGSFSTLEIQRTEQGDSAMYLCASSLGKGPDSPLHFGNGTRLTVT.

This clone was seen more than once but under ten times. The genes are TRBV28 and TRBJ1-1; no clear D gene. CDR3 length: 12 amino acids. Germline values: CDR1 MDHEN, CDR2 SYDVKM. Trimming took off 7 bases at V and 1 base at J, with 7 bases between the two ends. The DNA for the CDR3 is TGTGCCAGCAACTCAGGGAACACTGAAGCTTTCTTT. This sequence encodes CASNSGNTEAFF.

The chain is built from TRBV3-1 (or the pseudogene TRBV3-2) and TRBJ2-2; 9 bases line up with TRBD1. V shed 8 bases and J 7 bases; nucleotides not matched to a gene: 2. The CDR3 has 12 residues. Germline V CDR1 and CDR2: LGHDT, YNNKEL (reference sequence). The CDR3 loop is CASRQGDGELFF. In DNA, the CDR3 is TGTGCCAGCCGACAGGGGGACGGGGAGCTGTTTTTT.

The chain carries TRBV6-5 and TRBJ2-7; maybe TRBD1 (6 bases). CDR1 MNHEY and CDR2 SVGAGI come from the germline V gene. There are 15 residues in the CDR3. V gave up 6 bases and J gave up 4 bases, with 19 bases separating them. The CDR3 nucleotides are TGTGCCAGCAGCCTCCAACAGGGTGGTGGTTACGAGCAGTACTTC. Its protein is CASSLQQGGGYEQYF.

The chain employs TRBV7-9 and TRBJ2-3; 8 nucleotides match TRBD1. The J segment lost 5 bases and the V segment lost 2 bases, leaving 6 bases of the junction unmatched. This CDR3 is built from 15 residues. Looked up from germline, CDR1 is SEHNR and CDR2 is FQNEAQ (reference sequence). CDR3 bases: TGTGCCAGCAGCTTACGGCAGGGGGCTAGAGATACGCAGTATTTT. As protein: CASSLRQGARDTQYF. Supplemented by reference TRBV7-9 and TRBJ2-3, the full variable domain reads DTGVSQNPRHKITKRGQNVTFRCDPISEHNRLYWYRQTLGQGPEFLTYFQNEAQLEKSRLLSDRFSAERPKGSFSTLEIQRTEQGDSAMYLCASSLRQGARDTQYFGPGTRLTVL.

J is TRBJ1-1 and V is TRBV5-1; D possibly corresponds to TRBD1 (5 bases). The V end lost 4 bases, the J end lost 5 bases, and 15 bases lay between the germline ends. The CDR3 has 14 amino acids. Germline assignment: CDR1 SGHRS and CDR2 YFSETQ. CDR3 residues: CASSQGRVWTEAFF. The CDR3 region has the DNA TGCGCCAGCAGCCAGGGTAGGGTTTGGACTGAAGCTTTCTTT.

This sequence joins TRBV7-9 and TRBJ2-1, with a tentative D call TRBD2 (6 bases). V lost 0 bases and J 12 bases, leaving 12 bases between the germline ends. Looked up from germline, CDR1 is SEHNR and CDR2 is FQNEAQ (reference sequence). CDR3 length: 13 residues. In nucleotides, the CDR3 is TGTGCCAGCAGCTTAGCGGGACTTTTCGGGCAGTTCTTC. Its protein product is CASSLAGLFGQFF.

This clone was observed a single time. The CDR3 DNA is TGTGCCAGTAGTGAGACGAACAGGGGGCCACTGTACTTC. Amino acids: CASSETNRGPLYF. The chain has TRBV19 and TRBJ2-7, with 9 bases lining up with TRBD1. The CDR3 runs 13 residues. V lost 5 bases and J lost 12; bases outside the gene matches: 11. Germline-derived CDR1 and CDR2 are LNHDA and SQIVND (reference sequence).